The 5 T cell receptor beta chains below all came from one sample that was sequenced in a study of regulatory T cells in long-lasting Graves disease. The TCR beta library used iRepertoire HTBI primers with Arm-PCR amplification of CDR3. TCRdb used MiXCR to reprocess the multiplex PCR reads, holding one entry per CDR3 protein. This sample has approximately 400,000 distinct CDR3 sequences; roughly 16% occur once, and the top ten carry approximately 22%. Time point given: newly diagnosed GD, antithyroid drugs for less than 3 months. PBMC-extracted RNA yielded the TCR library. Material: peripheral blood mononuclear cells (PBMCs), obtained at new diagnosis, from a patient treated with antithyroid drugs. These receptors all come from a female donor with Graves disease.

V gene TRBV6-5 combines with J gene TRBJ1-4; TRBD1 matches 11 bases. The germline V gene has CDR1 MNHEY and CDR2 SVGAGI. CDR3 length equals 15 residues. V lost 2 bases to trimming and J lost 8 bases; unmatched junction nucleotides: 4. CDR3 in DNA: TGTGCCAGCAGTTACCCGGGACAGGGGGACGAAAAACTGTTTTTT. This sequence encodes CASSYPGQGDEKLFF.

The chain employs TRBV6-1 and TRBJ1-4, with TRBD1 matching 7 bases. The CDR3 spans 19 residues. CDR1 MNHNS and CDR2 SASEGT come from the germline V gene. The J segment lost 4 bases and the V segment lost 6 bases, leaving 20 bases of the junction unmatched. For the CDR3, the DNA is TGTGCCAGCAGCCAAGATGACAGGGTTTTAATAGGGATTAATGAAAAACTGTTTTTT. Translation: CASSQDDRVLIGINEKLFF.

Points on this clonotype: A much larger clone sits a single nucleotide away, making a read error possible. This chain connects TRBV5-1 to TRBJ1-1; D might be TRBD1 (5 bases). The DNA end is more similar to TRBJ1-6, so the J call may be wrong. CDR3 length equals 15 residues. Germline V gene sequence: CDR1 SGHRS, CDR2 YFSETQ. CDR3 coding DNA: TGCGCCAGCAGCTGCGACAGCCCGGAAAGCTCACCCCTCCACTTT. Translated: CASSCDSPESSPLHF.

The rearrangement uses TRBV6-2 or TRBV6-3 and TRBJ1-2, with D perhaps TRBD1 (5 bases). With 5 bases removed from V and 8 bases from J, the gap between germline ends came to 18 bases. Germline CDR1 MNHEY, CDR2 SVGEGT. The CDR3 covers 14 residues. The CDR3 loop reads CASSPRGTAEGYTF. In nucleotides, the CDR3 is TGTGCCAGCAGTCCAAGGGGAACCGCGGAGGGCTACACCTTC.

The table lists this clonotype with many counts. J is TRBJ2-7 and V is TRBV28, with 11 bases lining up with TRBD2. Germline V gene lookup returns CDR1 MDHEN and CDR2 SYDVKM. Trimming took 3 bases from V and 4 from J; bases not matched to a gene: 8. The CDR3 totals 16 residues. The DNA of the CDR3 is TGTGCCAGCAGTTTCCCCTCCCTAGCGGGAGGATACGAGCAGTACTTC. Translation gives CASSFPSLAGGYEQYF.